What follows are 10 T cell receptor beta chains derived from one specimen sequenced in a study of shared clonotypes between healthy human individuals. Method: immunoSEQ multiplex PCR; TCRdb's copy keeps in-frame clones and lacks some. The sample yields about 480,000 clones, roughly 79% seen once. Sequenced sample: PBMCs. The receptors were gathered from a woman aged 40 to 50 in good health. Some clones in this sample may be carry-over from other donors' samples.

Of note for this clone: It differs at one base from a far larger clone, so likely a read error. This rearrangement joins TRBV18 to TRBJ2-7; no reliable D call. The CDR3 is 14 amino acids. In germline, CDR1 is KGHSH, CDR2 LQKENI. This CDR3 is CASSPETGSYERYF. For the CDR3, the DNA is TGTGCCAGCTCACCAGAGACGGGCTCCTACGAGCGGTACTTC.

The V gene is TRBV29-1, the J gene TRBJ2-7; the D gene is possibly TRBD2 (6 bases). With 7 bases removed from V and 5 bases from J, the gap between germline ends came to 12 bases. The CDR3 totals 11 residues. Germline V gene lookup returns CDR1 SQVTM and CDR2 ANQGSEA. This CDR3 reads CSAARGHEQYF. DNA for the CDR3: TGCAGCGCCGCGCGGGGCCACGAGCAGTACTTC.

The chain employs TRBV15 and TRBJ2-7; either TRBD1 or TRBD2 may fit D (6 bases each). Germline values: CDR1 LNHNV, CDR2 YYDKDF (reference sequence). This CDR3 has 17 amino acids. V shed 0 bases and J shed 3 bases, with 18 bases lying between them. This chain's CDR3 is CATSRERGEGTDYEQYF. CDR3 nucleotides: TGTGCCACCAGCAGAGAGAGGGGGGAAGGGACTGACTACGAGCAGTACTTC.

The chain is built from TRBV5-5 and TRBJ2-7; 7 bases line up with TRBD2. The CDR3 spans 15 residues. The ends lost 1 base at V and 0 bases at J; junction bases unmatched: 4. The germline gives CDR1 SGHKS, CDR2 YYEKEE (reference sequence). CDR3 bases: TGTGCCAGCAGCTTGACTAGCGCTAGCTCCTACGAGCAGTACTTC. Protein sequence: CASSLTSASSYEQYF.

The rearrangement joins TRBV28 to TRBJ2-1; D not certain. The CDR3 has 15 amino acids. CDR1 and CDR2 (germline): MDHEN, SYDVKM. V dropped 7 bases and J dropped 5 bases, with 18 bases sitting between them. The DNA for the CDR3 is TGTGCCAGCACCCCCGGTGACTCGATTAACAATGAGCAGTTCTTC. It codes for CASTPGDSINNEQFF.

A note on this clone: This may come from a read error, since a much larger clone is one base off. The chain carries TRBV11-3 and TRBJ2-1; no firm D call. V dropped 3 bases and J dropped 3 bases, with 0 bases sitting between them. Germline assignment: CDR1 SGHNT and CDR2 YENEEA. The CDR3 covers 11 residues. Written as DNA, the CDR3 is TGTGCCAGCAGCTTCTACAATGAGCAGTTCTTC. Protein: CASSFYNEQFF.

This chain uses TRBV2 with TRBJ1-2; D might be TRBD1 (5 bases). CDR1 and CDR2 (germline): SNHLY, FYNNEI. The V end was cut by 6 bases, the J end by 2 bases, with 13 bases between. The CDR3 has 14 residues. This CDR3 is CASRREAGNYGYTF. The CDR3 bases are TGTGCCAGCAGACGAGAGGCAGGGAACTATGGCTACACCTTC.

The genes are TRBV5-1 and TRBJ2-3; D gene uncertain. V dropped 0 bases and J dropped 1 base, with 9 bases sitting between them. The germline V gene encodes CDR1 SGHRS and CDR2 YFSETQ. The CDR3 contains 15 residues. CDR3 in amino acids: CASSLDPSGTDTQYF. In DNA form, the CDR3 reads TGCGCCAGCAGCTTGGATCCTTCGGGCACAGATACGCAGTATTTT.

This clone showed up just a few times. The rearrangement uses TRBV2 and TRBJ1-1, with D perhaps TRBD1 (5 bases). There are 13 residues in the CDR3. Germline V gene sequence: CDR1 SNHLY, CDR2 FYNNEI. Trimming took 2 bases from V and 11 from J, leaving 15 bases between them. CDR3 bases: TGTGCCAGCAGTGAACGGTGGGGGGAAGTGGCTTTCTTT. Protein: CASSERWGEVAFF.

The genes are TRBV19 and TRBJ2-3; TRBD2 is a possible D gene (6 bases). From germline, CDR1 is LNHDA and CDR2 SQIVND (reference sequence). V gave up 4 bases and J gave up 0 bases, with 14 bases separating them. The length of the CDR3 is 16 residues. CDR3: CASSNPPTRSTDTQYF. In nucleotides, the CDR3 is TGTGCCAGTAGTAACCCCCCGACTAGGAGCACAGATACGCAGTATTTT.